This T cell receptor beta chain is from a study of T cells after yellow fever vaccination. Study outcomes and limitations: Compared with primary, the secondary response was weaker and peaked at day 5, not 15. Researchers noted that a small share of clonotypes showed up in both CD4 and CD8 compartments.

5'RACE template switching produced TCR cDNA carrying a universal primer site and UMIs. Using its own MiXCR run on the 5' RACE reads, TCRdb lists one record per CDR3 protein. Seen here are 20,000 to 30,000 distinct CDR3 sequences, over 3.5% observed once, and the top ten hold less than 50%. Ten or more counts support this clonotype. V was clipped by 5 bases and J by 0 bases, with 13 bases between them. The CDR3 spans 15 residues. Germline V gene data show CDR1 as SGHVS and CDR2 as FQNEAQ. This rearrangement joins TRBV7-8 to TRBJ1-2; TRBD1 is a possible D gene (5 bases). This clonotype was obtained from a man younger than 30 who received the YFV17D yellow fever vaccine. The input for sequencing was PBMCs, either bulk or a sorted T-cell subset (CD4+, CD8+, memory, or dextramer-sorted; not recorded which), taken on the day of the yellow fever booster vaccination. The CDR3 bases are TGTGCCAGCAGCACCGGGACGGCTTCTAACTATGGCTACACCTTC. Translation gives CASSTGTASNYGYTF.